The T cell receptor (beta chain) described here comes from a study of PD-L1 blockade in urothelial cancer. Turning to the study itself: Samples came from 3 weeks, at the second dose, and 6 weeks into treatment.

The repertoire was sequenced with immunoSEQ multiplex PCR; TCRdb's copy has only in-frame clones and lacks some. The data show about 120,000 clones, with 86% seen just once and roughly 2.3% held by the top ten. Specified time point: peripheral blood 6 weeks after treatment start. The material sequenced was PBMCs, taken around atezolizumab (anti-PD-L1) treatment. The receptor comes from a man over 45 with urothelial cancer.

CDR3 in amino acids: CASSPPSSRANEQYF. The CDR3 DNA reads as TGTGCCAGCTCACCACCGTCTTCCAGGGCCAACGAGCAGTACTTC. The chain links TRBV18 to TRBJ2-7; D may be TRBD1 (5 bases). The CDR3 runs to 15 residues. The V end was cut by 0 bases, the J end by 5 bases, with 14 bases between. Germline V gene lookup returns CDR1 KGHSH and CDR2 LQKENI.